This T cell receptor (beta chain) was found in a study of T cells in Graves' hyperthyroidism and ophthalmopathy. Germline CDR1 reads MRHNA; CDR2 reads SNTAGT. The V end was cut by 9 bases, the J end by 7 bases, with 15 bases between. The CDR3 loop spans 12 amino acids. This clonotype was picked up a small number of times. Its antigen is still unknown. Regions amplified from RNA transcripts were the TCR beta CDR3 regions. In the first-round RT-PCR of the TCR CDR3, the HTBI primer set was used. In TCRdb, the multiplex PCR reads were re-called with MiXCR into one record per CDR3 protein. Altogether 500,000 to 800,000 distinct CDR3 sequences are present, just under 45% being singletons, with the ten largest covering less than 9.5%. The study, taken as a whole, reports: Onset of ophthalmopathy came a median approximately 6.9 months after the model predicted it.

The chain couples TRBV6-4 to TRBJ1-2; perhaps TRBD1 as D (5 bases). This clonotype originated in an adult man with Graves' disease, either hyperthyroidism or ophthalmopathy (not recorded which). The sequenced sample consisted of peripheral blood or thyroid tissue (not recorded which). DNA of the CDR3: TGTGCCAGGTCGACAGCTCATGGTGGCTACACCTTC. It encodes CARSTAHGGYTF.